The 30 T cell receptor beta chains presented below share a single source sample, sequenced in a study of cytomegalovirus exposure and HLA in healthy donors. Primers included in the PCR were 60 Vbeta and 13 Jbeta primers. Assay: immunoSEQ multiplex PCR; the TCRdb copy retains only in-frame clones and omits some. The sample carries approximately 170,000 clones, roughly 79% recorded once. Sequencing was done on a sample of PBMCs. The origin of the receptors is a woman under 40 in good health and CMV-seropositive.

This clone has just a few counts. The chain is built from TRBV6-5 and TRBJ1-2; TRBD1 agrees at 7 bases. Germline V lookup: CDR1 MNHEY, CDR2 SVGAGI. The CDR3 covers 15 residues. J lost 4 bases, V lost 5 bases, and 10 bases had no gene match. CDR3 nucleotide sequence: TGTGCCAGCAGTCCCCTCAACCGGGACAGCTATGGCTACACCTTC. This translates into CASSPLNRDSYGYTF.

This chain uses TRBV30 with TRBJ1-6, with TRBD1 identical over 7 bases. The CDR3 has 13 residues. CDR1 and CDR2 from the germline V gene are GTSNPN and SVGIG (reference sequence). The V segment lost 2 bases and the J segment 10 bases; nucleotides outside the gene matches: 5. The CDR3 region has the DNA TGTGCCTGGAGTCCGGGACAGAAGTCACCCCTCCACTTT. Protein: CAWSPGQKSPLHF.

This clone came up a few times. The chain employs TRBV12-5 and TRBJ2-7; perhaps TRBD1 as D (5 bases). The CDR3 length is 14 residues. Germline CDR1 and CDR2: LGHNT and FRNRAP. Trimming took off 5 bases at V and 7 bases at J, with 18 bases between the two ends. The CDR3 sequence: CASGPLGALGEQYF. CDR3 DNA sequence: TGTGCTAGTGGTCCCCTAGGGGCCCTCGGTGAGCAGTACTTC.

The gene calls are TRBV5-1 and TRBJ2-7; TRBD2 aligns across 14 bases. The CDR3 is 17 amino acids. The germline V gene encodes CDR1 SGHRS and CDR2 YFSETQ. The trim removed 4 bases at V and 6 bases at J, leaving 12 bases unmatched. The chain's CDR3 is CASSPGLAGGGAIEQYF. The CDR3 nucleotides are TGCGCCAGCAGCCCCGGACTAGCGGGAGGAGGGGCGATCGAGCAGTACTTC. Based on the CDR3 plus reference TRBV5-1 and TRBJ2-7, the full variable domain is KAGVTQTPRYLIKTRGQQVTLSCSPISGHRSVSWYQQTPGQGLQFLFEYFSETQRNKGNFPGRFSGRQFSNSRSEMNVSTLELGDSALYLCASSPGLAGGGAIEQYFGPGTRLTVT.

This sequence joins TRBV28 and TRBJ1-1, with D possibly being TRBD1 (6 bases). CDR1 and CDR2 (germline): MDHEN, SYDVKM. Deletions cut 3 bases from V and 5 bases from J, with 16 bases between. This CDR3 has 15 amino acids. The CDR3 coding sequence is TGTGCCAGCAGTTTCGTGGGGGCCTTAGGTACTGAAGCTTTCTTT. It is translated as CASSFVGALGTEAFF.

The chain couples TRBV5-1 to TRBJ2-1; D perhaps matches TRBD2 (5 bases). V lost 0 bases, J lost 5 bases, and 12 bases lay in between. CDR3 length equals 15 residues. Germline CDR1 and CDR2: SGHRS and YFSETQ. The CDR3 sequence is CASSLGLAKDNEQFF. The CDR3 DNA reads as TGCGCCAGCAGCTTGGGGCTAGCTAAGGACAATGAGCAGTTCTTC.

The V and J genes are TRBV5-1 and TRBJ1-1, with D perhaps matching TRBD1 (5 bases). The CDR3 totals 15 residues. Germline CDR1 is SGHRS and CDR2 is YFSETQ. The V end lost 2 bases, the J end lost 6 bases, and 17 bases lay between the germline ends. CDR3 residues: CASSFQGAENAEAFF. In DNA, the CDR3 is TGCGCCAGCAGCTTCCAAGGGGCGGAGAATGCTGAAGCTTTCTTT.

The gene calls are TRBV14 and TRBJ2-1, with 13 bases aligning to TRBD2. This CDR3 has 18 residues. Per germline, CDR1 SGHDN and CDR2 FVKESK. V shed 1 base, J shed 4 bases, and the junction held 7 bases outside the gene matches. The CDR3 DNA reads as TGTGCCAGCAGCCAAGGGACTAGCGGGGGCCCTGGGTACAATGAGCAGTTCTTC. Encoded protein: CASSQGTSGGPGYNEQFF.

A remark on this clone: Other nucleotide sequences from this sample produce the same CDR3. V gene TRBV5-1 combines with J gene TRBJ1-1; no clear D gene. Germline V lookup: CDR1 SGHRS, CDR2 YFSETQ. The CDR3 totals 14 residues. V shed 1 base and J shed 1 base, with 8 bases lying between them. The CDR3 sequence: CASSLSGTNTEAFF. CDR3 nucleotides: TGCGCCAGCAGCTTGTCAGGCACGAACACTGAAGCTTTCTTT.

The rearrangement uses TRBV19 and TRBJ1-1; D perhaps matches TRBD1 (5 bases). This CDR3 comprises 15 residues. From germline, CDR1 is LNHDA and CDR2 SQIVND (reference sequence). Trimming removed 2 bases from V and 5 bases from J, with 15 bases in between. In DNA, the CDR3 is TGTGCCAGTAGTATAAGTGTGGGGCTGAGGACTGAAGCTTTCTTT. Translating it yields CASSISVGLRTEAFF.

The J gene is TRBJ1-2, the V gene TRBV6-5; D unclear. CDR3 length: 13 amino acids. Trimming shortened V by 6 bases and J by 5 bases, and 13 bases separated the two germline ends. In germline, CDR1 is MNHEY, CDR2 SVGAGI. CDR3: CASSPEVRYGYTF. CDR3 in DNA: TGTGCCAGCAGCCCTGAGGTTCGTTATGGCTACACCTTC.

This clone was detected only once. This chain connects TRBV27 to TRBJ2-7, with D maybe TRBD1 (5 bases). This CDR3 has 10 amino acids. Germline loops: CDR1 MNHEY, CDR2 SMNVEV (reference sequence). V was shortened by 8 bases and J by 3 bases, with 5 bases between the two germline ends. The CDR3 loop reads CASGHYEQYF. CDR3 DNA: TGTGCCAGCGGACACTACGAGCAGTACTTC.

The rearrangement uses TRBV29-1 and TRBJ2-5; 7 bases agree with TRBD2. The trim removed 0 bases at V and 2 bases at J, leaving 3 bases unmatched. Looked up from germline, CDR1 is SQVTM and CDR2 is ANQGSEA. The CDR3 contains 14 residues. The CDR3 protein is CSVEEGRGQETQYF. The DNA for the CDR3 is TGCAGCGTTGAAGAAGGGCGGGGGCAAGAGACCCAGTACTTC.

This chain connects TRBV29-1 to TRBJ2-5; TRBD2 aligns across 9 bases. CDR1 SQVTM and CDR2 ANQGSEA come from the germline V gene. CDR3 size: 14 residues. J lost 4 bases, V lost 2 bases, and 5 bases had no gene match. The CDR3 loop is CSVERGRGGETQYF. CDR3 nucleotide sequence: TGCAGCGTTGAACGCGGGAGGGGTGGAGAGACCCAGTACTTC.

The chain has TRBV19 and TRBJ2-3, with 8 bases lining up with TRBD1. Germline-derived CDR1 and CDR2 are LNHDA and SQIVND (reference sequence). V lost 3 bases, J lost 3 bases, and 8 bases stayed unmatched. The CDR3 totals 16 residues. CDR3 region: CASSMAPGTGTDTQYF. CDR3 nucleotides: TGTGCCAGTAGTATGGCCCCCGGGACAGGTACAGATACGCAGTATTTT.

The V call is TRBV14, the J call TRBJ2-3; D is perhaps TRBD2 (5 bases). Per the germline V gene, CDR1 is SGHDN and CDR2 is FVKESK. Trimming left V 6 bases short and J 0 bases short, with 10 bases between. The length of the CDR3 is 14 residues. The DNA for the CDR3 is TGTGCCAGCAGTCCTAGCTCTAGCACAGATACGCAGTATTTT. It yields the protein CASSPSSSTDTQYF.

This chain uses TRBV29-1 with TRBJ1-2; D is undetermined. Germline V CDR1 and CDR2: SQVTM, ANQGSEA. Between the trimmed V and J ends, which lost 6 bases and 5 bases, there was a span of 10 bases. The CDR3 spans 11 residues. CDR3: CSVLDSYGYTF. The DNA of the CDR3 is TGCAGCGTCTTGGACTCATATGGCTACACCTTC.

The CDR3 sequence: CASRGRGHEQYF. DNA of the CDR3: TGTGCCAGCCGGGGGCGGGGGCATGAGCAGTACTTC. This chain joins TRBV6-1 and TRBJ2-7; D is perhaps TRBD2 (7 bases). From germline, CDR1 is MNHNS and CDR2 SASEGT. Trimming removed 8 bases at V and 7 bases at J, with 15 bases between. The CDR3 runs to 12 residues.

The genes are TRBV6-6 and TRBJ2-7; weak D call: TRBD2 (5 bases). The germline V and J ends were trimmed by 5 bases and 1 base, with 12 bases remaining between them. Germline V gene lookup returns CDR1 MNHNY and CDR2 SVGAGI (reference sequence). The CDR3 runs to 14 residues. The CDR3 is CASSPGGSSYEQYF. As DNA, the CDR3 is TGTGCCAGCAGTCCGGGCGGGTCGTCCTACGAGCAGTACTTC.

This rearrangement joins TRBV15 to TRBJ2-3; 14 nucleotides match TRBD2. J lost 0 bases, V lost 1 base, and 3 bases had no gene match. Germline V gene lookup returns CDR1 LNHNV and CDR2 YYDKDF (reference sequence). This CDR3 is 18 amino acids long. The CDR3 here is CATSRGTSGRTSTDTQYF. The CDR3 DNA follows: TGTGCCACCAGCAGAGGGACTAGCGGGAGGACTAGCACAGATACGCAGTATTTT.

V usage is TRBV4-1 and J usage is TRBJ1-2; perhaps TRBD1 as D (6 bases). The CDR3 runs 20 residues. Trimming left V 4 bases short and J 8 bases short, with 35 bases between. Germline CDR1 MGHRA, CDR2 YSYEKL. Here the CDR3 reads CASSPPMGERAGADRKGYTF. CDR3 nucleotide sequence: TGCGCCAGCAGCCCTCCCATGGGGGAGAGGGCAGGGGCAGACCGAAAAGGCTACACCTTC.

The chain combines TRBV19 with TRBJ2-7; D is unresolved. This CDR3 contains 12 residues. CDR1 is LNHDA, CDR2 SQIVND, per germline (reference sequence). Trimming stripped 5 bases from V and 2 bases from J, with 7 bases between. The CDR3 nucleotides are TGTGCCAGTAGTGAGGATCCCTACGAGCAGTACTTC. Its protein is CASSEDPYEQYF.

Comments on this clone: The junction and the germline gene differ at one end; a read error may be behind it. V and J are TRBV7-4 and TRBJ2-3, with D tentatively TRBD2 (5 bases). Germline CDR1 is SGHVT and CDR2 is SQSDAQ. The CDR3 has 15 amino acids. CDR3 residues: CASSLERGLTNTQYF. In DNA, the CDR3 is TGTGCCAGCAGCTTAGAGCGAGGACTCACAAATACGCAGTATTTT.

In its sample, this clone was seen once. The chain is built from TRBV28 and TRBJ1-1; 9 bases map to TRBD1. V dropped 4 bases and J dropped 7; count of bases not matched to a gene: 7. Germline lookup yields CDR1 MDHEN and CDR2 SYDVKM. This CDR3 is 14 amino acids long. CDR3 DNA sequence: TGTGCCAGCAGTTCACAGGGGGCGAGAATTGAAGCTTTCTTT. Its translation: CASSSQGARIEAFF.

The chain carries TRBV10-3 and TRBJ2-3; 12 bases fit TRBD2. V trimming: 5 bases; J trimming: 4 bases; junction bases outside the gene matches: 4. Looked up from germline, CDR1 is ENHRY and CDR2 is SYGVKD. The CDR3 covers 15 residues. CDR3 sequence reads: CAISTGTSGSDTQYF. Written as DNA, the CDR3 is TGTGCCATCAGTACCGGGACTAGCGGGTCAGATACGCAGTATTTT.

The chain combines TRBV5-1 with TRBJ1-1; no firm D call. This CDR3 has 16 residues. Germline values: CDR1 SGHRS, CDR2 YFSETQ. V dropped 0 bases and J dropped 4 bases, with 16 bases sitting between them. This chain's CDR3 is CASSLAPGTSLTEAFF. CDR3 DNA: TGCGCCAGCAGCTTGGCCCCGGGAACGAGTCTCACTGAAGCTTTCTTT.

CDR3 sequence (DNA): TGTGCCAGCAGGGCAGGGGGAACTGAAGCTTTCTTT. This sequence encodes CASRAGGTEAFF. The rearrangement uses TRBV6-5 and TRBJ1-1; 7 nucleotides line up with TRBD1. Germline values: CDR1 MNHEY, CDR2 SVGAGI. V gave up 6 bases and J gave up 5 bases; unmatched junction bases: 3. This CDR3 spans 12 amino acids.

V gene TRBV5-1 combines with J gene TRBJ2-3; 13 bases are shared with TRBD2. Trimming cost V 0 bases and J 14 bases; bases outside gene matches: 3. CDR1 and CDR2 from the germline V gene are SGHRS and YFSETQ. The CDR3 covers 13 residues. The CDR3 DNA sequence: TGCGCCAGCAGCTTGGAACTAGCGGGGGGGCGGTATTTT. This encodes CASSLELAGGRYF.

The chain is built from TRBV30 and TRBJ2-7, with 8 bases matching TRBD1. Looked up from germline, CDR1 is GTSNPN and CDR2 is SVGIG (reference sequence). With V trimmed by 4 bases and J by 2 bases, 10 bases remained unmatched. This CDR3 comprises 15 residues. In DNA, the CDR3 is TGTGCCTGGAAAAGGGGCGGGACAGGCCCCTACGAGCAGTACTTC. Translating it yields CAWKRGGTGPYEQYF.

CDR3 nucleotide sequence: TGTGCCAGCAGTGGACCCTCGGCGCAGGCCTCCTATGGCTACACCTTC. Translating it yields CASSGPSAQASYGYTF. The rearrangement uses TRBV25-1 and TRBJ1-2; the D is unclear. The V end was cut by 4 bases, the J end by 4 bases, with 19 bases between. Germline V gene data show CDR1 as MGHDK and CDR2 as SYGVNS. The CDR3 contains 16 residues.